The text below deals with one TCR beta chain. Per the study methods: Reference gene primer amplification gave nucleated cell count estimates. Some clones are missing from TCRdb's copy, which holds only in-frame ones; the method was immunoSEQ multiplex PCR. V, J and clone size reflect that table, while D and trimming were determined from the DNA. The sample lists about 38,000 clones, approximately 80% occurring once. CDR3 length: 13 amino acids. With 3 bases clipped from V and 6 bases from J, the junction kept 1 base outside the gene matches. The germline V gene has CDR1 SGHNT and CDR2 YYREEE (reference sequence). The sample is drawn from a study of blood T cell repertoires in COVID-19. Study-wide context: Collection of acute and convalescent COVID-19 samples took place in the United States, Italy and Spain. The cDNA or gDNA used as material had been derived from T cells, B-cell-depleted T cells, or PBMCs.

Seattle participants joined during active infection and were tracked over time. This sequence was found in a man aged 60-69 years with COVID-19, enrolled during active disease. The chain is built from TRBV5-4 and TRBJ2-1, with 9 bases lining up with TRBD1. Sequenced sample: peripheral blood. The CDR3 DNA is TGTGCCAGCAGCTCGACAGGGGGCAATGAGCAGTTCTTC. Protein sequence: CASSSTGGNEQFF.